What follows are 18 T cell receptor beta chains derived from one specimen sequenced in a study of T-cell reconstitution after alpha-beta-depleted transplantation in children. TCRbeta library construction was performed incorporating unique molecular identifiers. TCRdb reprocessed the PCR reads via MiXCR and lists one record per CDR3 protein. The sample has under 850,000 distinct CDR3 sequences, less than 15% seen once; the top ten hold around 0.76%. The sample here was PBMCs, taken before TCRalphabeta/CD19-depleted stem cell transplant. These receptors came from a girl aged 2-10 years with congenital amegakaryocytic thrombocytopenia, due to receive a stem cell transplant.

The chain combines TRBV7-8 with TRBJ2-7; no firm D call. The CDR3 has 12 amino acids. Trimming took off 1 base at V and 5 bases at J, with 6 bases between the two ends. Germline V gene sequence: CDR1 SGHVS, CDR2 FQNEAQ. The CDR3 reads CASSLGDHEQYF. DNA for the CDR3: TGTGCCAGCAGCTTAGGCGATCACGAGCAGTACTTC. Full variable domain (missing parts from reference TRBV7-8 and TRBJ2-7): GAGVSQSPRYKVAKRGQDVALRCDPISGHVSLFWYQQALGQGPEFLTYFQNEAQLDKSGLPSDRFFAERPEGSVSTLKIQRTQQEDSAVYLCASSLGDHEQYFGPGTRLTVT.

This clonotype was detected a few times. V gene TRBV5-1 combines with J gene TRBJ2-7; 9 bases map to TRBD2. This CDR3 is built from 15 residues. The ends lost 5 bases at V and 5 bases at J; junction bases unmatched: 11. Germline CDR1 reads SGHRS; CDR2 reads YFSETQ. CDR3 nucleotide sequence: TGCGCCAGCAGGCTCATAGCGGGAGCCCCGGACGAGCAGTACTTC. Translating it yields CASRLIAGAPDEQYF. The full variable domain, its missing parts supplied by reference TRBV5-1 and TRBJ2-7, is KAGVTQTPRYLIKTRGQQVTLSCSPISGHRSVSWYQQTPGQGLQFLFEYFSETQRNKGNFPGRFSGRQFSNSRSEMNVSTLELGDSALYLCASRLIAGAPDEQYFGPGTRLTVT.

This clonotype was observed a few times. The chain has TRBV12-3 or TRBV12-4 and TRBJ2-5; 7 positions match TRBD1. V shed 6 bases, J shed 1 base, and the junction held 11 bases outside the gene matches. This CDR3 is built from 16 residues. Here the CDR3 DNA reads TGTGCCAGCAGATACCGACAGGGTGCGGTCCAAGAGACCCAGTACTTC. Translated, it gives CASRYRQGAVQETQYF.

As concerns this clonotype: A much larger clone is a single base away; this may be a read error. The chain joins TRBV20-1 to TRBJ2-3, with 9 bases that match TRBD2. The germline V gene has CDR1 DFQATT and CDR2 SNEGSKA (reference sequence). This CDR3 has 17 amino acids. CDR3 sequence reads: CCGSLAGILVVTDTQYF. CDR3 bases: TGCTGTGGGTCGCTAGCGGGAATCCTGGTTGTCACAGATACGCAGTATTTT.

This clonotype occurred many times. The gene calls are TRBV15 and TRBJ2-1; no clear D gene. This CDR3 comprises 16 residues. Between the trimmed V and J ends, which lost 0 bases and 8 bases, there was a span of 17 bases. In germline, CDR1 is LNHNV, CDR2 YYDKDF (reference sequence). This chain's CDR3 is CATSRDRVQRFHEQFF. CDR3 DNA sequence: TGTGCCACCAGCAGAGATCGAGTCCAGAGGTTCCATGAGCAGTTCTTC.

This clonotype has ten or more counts. The chain combines TRBV5-1 with TRBJ2-3; D gene uncertain. V lost 0 bases, J lost 0 bases, and 8 bases lay in between. The CDR3 contains 15 residues. The germline V gene encodes CDR1 SGHRS and CDR2 YFSETQ. CDR3 loop: CASSLGHVSTDTQYF. CDR3 coding DNA: TGCGCCAGCAGCTTGGGACACGTTAGCACAGATACGCAGTATTTT.

V and J are TRBV7-8 and TRBJ2-3; 8 bases fit TRBD2. Per the germline V gene, CDR1 is SGHVS and CDR2 is FQNEAQ. CDR3 length: 17 residues. The junction had 9 bases not matched to a gene; V was cut back by 4 bases and J by 0 bases. As DNA, the CDR3 is TGTGCCAGCAGCTCCCGGGGGGGGACCGCGAGCACAGATACGCAGTATTTT. It specifies CASSSRGGTASTDTQYF.

At least ten counts were recorded for this clonotype. V and J are TRBV28 and TRBJ2-7; a possible D gene is TRBD1 (6 bases). The ends were cut back, 7 bases at V and 4 bases at J, with 11 bases in the middle. Germline V gene lookup returns CDR1 MDHEN and CDR2 SYDVKM. The CDR3 contains 12 residues. The CDR3 DNA sequence: TGTGCCAGCAACACAGGGCTTTACGAGCAGTACTTC. Its translation: CASNTGLYEQYF.

V and J are TRBV18 and TRBJ2-1; D might be TRBD1 (6 bases). Germline V gene sequence: CDR1 KGHSH, CDR2 LQKENI. CDR3 length: 15 amino acids. Between the trimmed V and J ends, which lost 3 bases and 8 bases, there was a span of 17 bases. CDR3 DNA sequence: TGTGCCAGCTCACCTGGGGGACAAGGGCCCGATGAGCAGTTCTTC. Its translation is CASSPGGQGPDEQFF.

Many counts were recorded for this clonotype. The rearrangement uses TRBV12-3 or TRBV12-4 and TRBJ2-7; tentatively, D is TRBD1 or TRBD2 (5 bases each). V lost 1 base and J 2 bases, leaving 18 bases between the germline ends. This CDR3 comprises 17 residues. The CDR3 loop reads CASSLERWGKGTYEQYF. Here the CDR3 DNA reads TGTGCCAGCAGTTTAGAACGTTGGGGGAAGGGAACCTACGAGCAGTACTTC.

The V gene is TRBV28, the J gene TRBJ2-5; D not resolved. Trimming cost V 3 bases and J 7 bases, with 6 bases left between them. This CDR3 has 11 amino acids. The germline V gene has CDR1 MDHEN and CDR2 SYDVKM. CDR3 nucleotides: TGTGCCAGCAGTTTTAGAGTGACCCAGTACTTC. Translation gives CASSFRVTQYF.

In its sample, this clonotype was seen a few times. This chain joins TRBV5-1 and TRBJ2-5, with 7 bases aligning to TRBD1. CDR1 is SGHRS, CDR2 YFSETQ, per germline. The length of the CDR3 is 16 residues. Trimming at V came to 0 bases and at J to 2 bases, leaving 7 bases not matched to a gene. CDR3 DNA: TGCGCCAGCAGCTTGGTGTCCAGGGGGTTACAAGAGACCCAGTACTTC. This translates into CASSLVSRGLQETQYF.

The table lists this clonotype with many counts. The gene calls are TRBV6-2 or TRBV6-3 and TRBJ2-7; D unresolved. The CDR3 totals 14 residues. Germline CDR1 and CDR2: MNHEY and SVGEGT. The germline V and J ends were trimmed by 10 bases and 1 base, with 17 bases remaining between them. Here the CDR3 DNA reads TGTGCCACCTCCCCGAGCAGGATTTCCTACGAGCAGTACTTC. This translates into CATSPSRISYEQYF.

The V gene is TRBV20-1, the J gene TRBJ2-3, with TRBD1 identical over 11 bases. Germline trimming cut 6 bases from V and 2 bases from J; bases unmatched to any gene: 1. This CDR3 is 13 amino acids long. Per germline, CDR1 DFQATT and CDR2 SNEGSKA (reference sequence). Written as DNA, the CDR3 is TGCAGTGCGGACAGGGGGCCCACAGATACGCAGTATTTT. It encodes CSADRGPTDTQYF.

This clonotype has more than one count but fewer than ten. The chain couples TRBV7-2 to TRBJ2-7; no clear D. Trimming left V 3 bases short and J 3 bases short, with 9 bases between. Germline-derived CDR1 and CDR2 are SGHTA and FQGNSA. This CDR3 region has 13 residues. The DNA for the CDR3 is TGTGCCAGCAGCTTCCATAGATTCTACGAGCAGTACTTC. Translation: CASSFHRFYEQYF.

This clonotype was detected ten times or more. This chain connects TRBV5-6 to TRBJ2-1; the D is unclear. Between the trimmed V and J ends, which lost 0 bases and 9 bases, there was a span of 10 bases. The CDR3 loop spans 13 amino acids. CDR1 is SGHDT, CDR2 YYEEEE, per germline. CDR3 loop: CASSLAAGFEQFF. Written as DNA, the CDR3 is TGTGCCAGCAGCTTGGCGGCCGGGTTTGAGCAGTTCTTC.

With respect to this clonotype: This may stem from a read error, because a much larger clone lies one nucleotide away. The V gene is TRBV12-3 or TRBV12-4, the J gene TRBJ2-1; tentatively, D is TRBD2 (6 bases). There are 15 residues in the CDR3. The CDR3 nucleotides are TGTGCCAGCACCGCCCGTAGCGGAGCCCTCAATGAGCAGATCTTC. This gives the protein CASTARSGALNEQIF.

This clonotype was found many times. The chain has TRBV4-1 and TRBJ2-1; a possible D gene is TRBD2 (5 bases). The CDR3 length is 17 residues. In germline, CDR1 is MGHRA, CDR2 YSYEKL. Trimming took 1 base from V and 10 from J, leaving 23 bases between them. This CDR3 is CASSQVTLDWPNDEQFF. In DNA form, the CDR3 reads TGCGCCAGCAGCCAAGTTACCCTGGACTGGCCCAATGACGAGCAGTTCTTC.